One TCR beta chain is described in this entry. Its antigen is undetermined. On the day of bone marrow donation, the related graft donor provided peripheral blood. The record originates from a study of T cells after posttransplantation cyclophosphamide. Study results and limitations: Recipient CMV seropositivity and CMV reactivation strongly tracked TRB clonality.

The assay was immunoSEQ multiplex PCR, and TCRdb's table has in-frame clones only and misses some. The sample has 47,000 or so clones, 92% seen once; the top ten hold around 2.9%. Specimen: PBMCs. The receptor was derived from a woman aged 50 to 60 in good health and a related stem cell transplant donor.

The CDR3 sequence is CASTLGGELSGELFF. The CDR3, as DNA: TGTGCCAGCACACTGGGGGGGGAGCTTTCCGGGGAGCTGTTTTTT. V gene TRBV5-6 combines with J gene TRBJ2-2; 7 nucleotides match TRBD2. Germline CDR1 reads SGHDT; CDR2 reads YYEEEE. The J segment lost 6 bases and the V segment lost 6 bases, leaving 11 bases of the junction unmatched. This CDR3 region has 15 residues. The full variable domain, in which reference TRBV5-6 and TRBJ2-2 provide the parts outside the CDR3, is DAGVTQSPTHLIKTRGQQVTLRCSPKSGHDTVSWYQQALGQGPQFIFQYYEEEERQRGNFPDRFSGHQFPNYSSELNVNALLLGDSALYLCASTLGGELSGELFFGEGSRLTVL.